This T cell receptor (beta chain) was sequenced in a study of cytomegalovirus exposure and HLA in healthy donors. 60 Vbeta and 13 Jbeta primers were used in PCR. TCRdb keeps only in-frame clones here, not all; method: immunoSEQ multiplex PCR. The sample holds approximately 100,000 clones, approximately 70% seen once. Germline trimming cut 5 bases from V and 0 bases from J; bases unmatched to any gene: 5. The CDR3 extends over 16 amino acids. Germline V gene sequence: CDR1 MGHRA, CDR2 YSYEKL. Notes on the study in general: Analysis performed later found more than 15,000 TCR beta sequences associated with HLA alleles at 0.05 false discovery rate.

The sample holds a few counts of this clone. What it binds is unknown. The source of this sequence is a man in his forties in good health and CMV-seropositive. The specimen was PBMCs. This sequence joins TRBV4-1 and TRBJ2-1; 9 nucleotides match TRBD1. The CDR3 sequence is CASSNIQGASYNEQFF. DNA of the CDR3: TGCGCCAGCAGCAATATACAGGGGGCCTCCTACAATGAGCAGTTCTTC.